A single sample is the source of the 26 T cell receptor beta chains below, sequenced in a study of blood T cell repertoires in COVID-19. Clones were sequenced by immunoSEQ multiplex PCR, and TCRdb holds only the in-frame ones, with some missing. The table lists tens of thousands of clones, less than 90% of them singletons, with about 17% in the top ten. Sequencing was performed on peripheral blood. Receptors were obtained from a woman of 80 years or more with acute or convalescent COVID-19.

CDR3 DNA sequence: TGTGCCAGCACCCGGGACAGGGTTGGGGAAAAACTGTTTTTT. The encoded protein is CASTRDRVGEKLFF. V is TRBV5-6 and J is TRBJ1-4; 9 bases are shared with TRBD1. CDR1 is SGHDT and CDR2 is YYEEEE in the germline V gene. The CDR3 length is 14 residues. The ends lost 6 bases at V and 8 bases at J; junction bases unmatched: 8.

The chain recombines TRBV2 with TRBJ2-5; D perhaps matches TRBD2 (5 bases). The CDR3 spans 14 residues. The germline V gene has CDR1 SNHLY and CDR2 FYNNEI. Trimming left V 0 bases short and J 7 bases short, with 12 bases between. The CDR3 DNA reads TGTGCCAGCAGTGAAGCCCGGTCGGCGGGGACCCAGTACTTC. Its protein is CASSEARSAGTQYF.

CDR3 amino acids: CASSLPTTGSEQYF. The CDR3, as DNA: TGTGCCAGCAGCTTACCCACAACAGGGTCCGAGCAGTACTTC. The chain has TRBV7-2 and TRBJ2-7; a weak D match, TRBD1 (6 bases). Trimming stripped 2 bases from V and 6 bases from J, with 14 bases between. This CDR3 has 14 residues. Germline V lookup: CDR1 SGHTA, CDR2 FQGNSA.

V and J are TRBV11-3 and TRBJ2-3; TRBD2 matches at 12 bases. Trimming removed 1 base from V and 6 bases from J; junction bases left unmatched: 8. There are 17 residues in the CDR3. Germline-derived CDR1 and CDR2 are SGHNT and YENEEA. Written as DNA, the CDR3 is TGTGCCAGCAGCTTAGCCGCTAGCGGGGGGGGTCCGGATACGCAGTATTTT. This gives the protein CASSLAASGGGPDTQYF.

This clone was recorded only once. The chain couples TRBV19 to TRBJ1-1, with no clear D. V lost 0 bases and J 0 bases, leaving 5 bases between the germline ends. This CDR3 has 14 amino acids. Germline V lookup: CDR1 LNHDA, CDR2 SQIVND (reference sequence). The CDR3 region is CASSIDRVNTEAFF. The CDR3, as DNA: TGTGCCAGTAGTATAGATCGGGTGAACACTGAAGCTTTCTTT.

This chain uses TRBV27 with TRBJ1-5; 7 positions match TRBD1. V lost 6 bases to trimming and J lost 2 bases; unmatched junction nucleotides: 4. CDR3 size: 14 residues. CDR1 is MNHEY, CDR2 SMNVEV, per germline (reference sequence). CDR3 sequence reads: CASRITGGNQPQHF. The CDR3 region has the DNA TGTGCCAGCAGGATTACAGGGGGCAATCAGCCCCAGCATTTT.

The chain couples TRBV11-2 to TRBJ1-2; the match to TRBD1 covers 7 bases. CDR1 and CDR2 (germline): SGHAT, FQNNGV. There are 15 residues in the CDR3. After removal of 5 bases from V and 2 bases from J, the junction contained 8 bases not matched to a gene. The CDR3 loop is CASSTRLQGNYGYTF. CDR3 DNA: TGTGCCAGCAGCACCCGCCTACAGGGGAACTATGGCTACACCTTC.

The CDR3 DNA sequence: TGTGCCAGTAGGTTCACAGGGAAAAAGTTGGATCAGCCCCAGCATTTT. It translates to CASRFTGKKLDQPQHF. The J gene is TRBJ1-5, the V gene TRBV19, with D maybe TRBD1 (6 bases). V was cut by 6 bases and J by 5 bases, with 20 bases left in between. The germline V gene has CDR1 LNHDA and CDR2 SQIVND (reference sequence). CDR3 size: 16 residues. Filled out from reference TRBV19 and TRBJ1-5, the complete variable domain reads DGGITQSPKYLFRKEGQNVTLSCEQNLNHDAMYWYRQDPGQGLRLIYYSQIVNDFQKGDIAEGYSVSREKKESFPLTVTSAQKNPTAFYLCASRFTGKKLDQPQHFGDGTRLSIL.

This clone has a single count. In nucleotides, the CDR3 is TGCGCCAGCAGCTTGGGCTCGGGGGGCACCTACGAGCAGTACTTC. This gives the protein CASSLGSGGTYEQYF. V gene TRBV5-1 combines with J gene TRBJ2-7; D is perhaps TRBD2 (7 bases). Germline CDR1 reads SGHRS; CDR2 reads YFSETQ. This CDR3 region has 15 residues. V was clipped by 0 bases and J by 2 bases, with 12 bases between them.

The chain couples TRBV6-5 to TRBJ1-3; 7 nucleotides line up with TRBD1. In germline, CDR1 is MNHEY, CDR2 SVGAGI. This CDR3 contains 15 residues. Trimming at V came to 6 bases and at J to 0 bases, leaving 5 bases not matched to a gene. The CDR3 spells CASRRDSTSGNTIYF. Written as DNA, the CDR3 is TGTGCCAGCAGAAGGGACAGTACCTCTGGAAACACCATATATTTT.

The rearrangement joins TRBV5-1 to TRBJ2-3; tentatively, D is TRBD1 (7 bases). V dropped 0 bases and J dropped 8 bases, with 16 bases sitting between them. This CDR3 region has 15 residues. Germline CDR1 is SGHRS and CDR2 is YFSETQ. For the CDR3, the DNA is TGCGCCAGCAGCTTGGTCTCCCAGGGGGGTAGTACGCAGTATTTT. Translating it yields CASSLVSQGGSTQYF.

The chain is built from TRBV6-1 and TRBJ2-4; 12 bases agree with TRBD1. CDR3 size: 17 residues. Looked up from germline, CDR1 is MNHNS and CDR2 is SASEGT. The J segment lost 9 bases and the V segment lost 0 bases, leaving 9 bases of the junction unmatched. CDR3 in DNA: TGTGCCAGCAGTGAAGCGCGAGGGACAGGGGGCGCAGGCATTCAGTACTTC. It codes for CASSEARGTGGAGIQYF.

As concerns this clone: Other DNA sequences of this sample code for an identical CDR3. The chain is built from TRBV18 and TRBJ1-5; 8 nucleotides align to TRBD1. The V and J ends lost 6 bases and 4 bases, in that order; junction bases with no gene match: 8. The CDR3 loop spans 15 amino acids. Germline V CDR1 and CDR2: KGHSH, LQKENI. CDR3 bases: TGTGCCAGCTCCCCCGACAGGGGTGGTAATCAGCCCCAGCATTTT. Protein sequence: CASSPDRGGNQPQHF.

The chain joins TRBV19 to TRBJ2-1; possible D gene TRBD1, 6 bases. Between the trimmed V and J ends, which lost 6 bases and 5 bases, there was a span of 17 bases. Per germline, CDR1 LNHDA and CDR2 SQIVND (reference sequence). This CDR3 comprises 15 residues. The chain's CDR3 is CASRPGTRKDNEQFF. CDR3 DNA sequence: TGTGCCAGTAGGCCCGGGACACGGAAAGACAATGAGCAGTTCTTC.

This rearrangement joins TRBV6-1 to TRBJ2-7; 7 bases align to TRBD1. This CDR3 spans 17 amino acids. After removal of 4 bases from V and 4 bases from J, the junction contained 16 bases not matched to a gene. Germline V gives CDR1 MNHNS, CDR2 SASEGT. CDR3: CASSATKSTGVGYEQYF. Here the CDR3 DNA reads TGTGCCAGCAGTGCCACCAAAAGTACAGGGGTGGGGTACGAGCAGTACTTC.

The chain links TRBV5-1 to TRBJ1-3, with D unresolved. CDR1 SGHRS and CDR2 YFSETQ come from the germline V gene. The CDR3 spans 14 residues. V lost 4 bases and J 7 bases, leaving 15 bases between the germline ends. Here the CDR3 reads CASSPDGSGNTIYF. CDR3 nucleotide sequence: TGCGCCAGCAGCCCCGACGGCTCGGGGAACACCATATATTTT.

The rearrangement joins TRBV5-1 to TRBJ2-3; perhaps TRBD2 as D (7 bases). The CDR3 length is 15 residues. The V and J ends lost 1 base and 2 bases respectively, with 11 bases between them. Germline V gene data show CDR1 as SGHRS and CDR2 as YFSETQ. The CDR3 nucleotides are TGCGCCAGCAGCTTGCGGGGGGCCCTCACAGATACGCAGTATTTT. This gives the protein CASSLRGALTDTQYF.

This clone was seen only a few times. The rearrangement links TRBV5-5 to TRBJ1-5, with 8 nucleotides matching TRBD1. The junction had 4 bases not matched to a gene; V was cut back by 0 bases and J by 5 bases. The CDR3 has 15 amino acids. Germline values: CDR1 SGHKS, CDR2 YYEKEE (reference sequence). CDR3 coding DNA: TGTGCCAGCAGCTTGGGAGGGACAGGTTATCAGCCCCAGCATTTT. Amino acid sequence: CASSLGGTGYQPQHF. The full variable domain, with the rest looked up from reference TRBV5-5 and TRBJ1-5, is DAGVTQSPTHLIKTRGQQVTLRCSPISGHKSVSWYQQVLGQGPQFIFQYYEKEERGRGNFPDRFSARQFPNYSSELNVNALLLGDSALYLCASSLGGTGYQPQHFGDGTRLSIL.

This CDR3 reads CASSSFARQAGYTF. CDR3 nucleotides: TGTGCCAGCAGTTCCTTCGCTAGACAGGCTGGCTACACCTTC. The gene calls are TRBV6-5 and TRBJ1-2, with D possibly TRBD1 on 6 matching bases. With 4 bases removed from V and 7 bases from J, the gap between germline ends came to 16 bases. CDR1 is MNHEY and CDR2 is SVGAGI in the germline V gene. CDR3 size: 14 residues.

The chain combines TRBV3-1 (or the pseudogene TRBV3-2) with TRBJ1-5; D remains unclear. Between the trimmed V and J ends, which lost 2 bases and 5 bases, there was a span of 10 bases. CDR1 is LGHDT and CDR2 is YNNKEL in the germline V gene (reference sequence). The length of the CDR3 is 14 residues. CDR3 DNA: TGTGCCAGCAGCCAATGGCAGGTAGATCAGCCCCAGCATTTT. Translated: CASSQWQVDQPQHF.

This clone was found once. The chain uses TRBV19 and TRBJ2-5, with D unresolved. The CDR3 has 14 residues. V lost 3 bases, J lost 9 bases, and 17 bases lay in between. Germline V gene sequence: CDR1 LNHDA, CDR2 SQIVND (reference sequence). In DNA form, the CDR3 reads TGTGCCAGTAGTATCTCCGGCGGAGCCCGGGCCCAGTACTTC. Translation: CASSISGGARAQYF.

The gene calls are TRBV6-4 and TRBJ2-2; 13 bases line up with TRBD2. Germline lookup yields CDR1 MRHNA and CDR2 SNTAGT. CDR3 length: 17 amino acids. The V segment lost 7 bases and the J segment 2 bases; nucleotides outside the gene matches: 7. In nucleotides, the CDR3 is TGTGCCAGCACTGGAACTAGCGGGGGGGCTAACACCGGGGAGCTGTTTTTT. This sequence encodes CASTGTSGGANTGELFF.

The CDR3 DNA follows: TGTGCCAGCCGGGACTACCAGACAGATACGCAGTATTTT. Translated: CASRDYQTDTQYF. This chain joins TRBV28 and TRBJ2-3; 7 nucleotides match TRBD2. The CDR3 length is 13 residues. From germline, CDR1 is MDHEN and CDR2 SYDVKM. V was clipped by 8 bases and J by 3 bases; unmatched bases: 5.

The V gene is TRBV11-3, the J gene TRBJ2-7; 7 nucleotides align to TRBD1. CDR3 length: 15 amino acids. With 3 bases clipped from V and 1 base from J, the junction kept 6 bases outside the gene matches. The germline gives CDR1 SGHNT, CDR2 YENEEA. CDR3 coding DNA: TGTGCCAGCAGCTTGAGGGACAGACAATCCTACGAGCAGTACTTC. It yields the protein CASSLRDRQSYEQYF.

The gene calls are TRBV2 and TRBJ1-1, with TRBD1 identical over 10 bases. This CDR3 has 14 amino acids. J was trimmed by 4 bases and V by 6 bases; bases with no gene match: 5. From germline, CDR1 is SNHLY and CDR2 FYNNEI. In DNA form, the CDR3 reads TGTGCCAGCAGGAAGGGACAGGGGATCACTGAAGCTTTCTTT. As protein: CASRKGQGITEAFF.

The chain recombines TRBV5-8 with TRBJ2-7; D possibly corresponds to TRBD2 (5 bases). Germline V lookup: CDR1 SGHTS, CDR2 YDEGEE. V lost 3 bases, J lost 2 bases, and 15 bases lay in between. This CDR3 region has 15 residues. CDR3 nucleotide sequence: TGTGCCAGCAGCTCCCGGGCTAGCCAGGCCTACGAGCAGTACTTC. Its protein is CASSSRASQAYEQYF. The variable domain in full, completed from reference TRBV5-8 and TRBJ2-7, reads EAGVTQSPTHLIKTRGQQATLRCSPISGHTSVYWYQQALGLGLQFLLWYDEGEERNRGNFPPRFSGRQFPNYSSELNVNALELEDSALYLCASSSRASQAYEQYFGPGTRLTVT.